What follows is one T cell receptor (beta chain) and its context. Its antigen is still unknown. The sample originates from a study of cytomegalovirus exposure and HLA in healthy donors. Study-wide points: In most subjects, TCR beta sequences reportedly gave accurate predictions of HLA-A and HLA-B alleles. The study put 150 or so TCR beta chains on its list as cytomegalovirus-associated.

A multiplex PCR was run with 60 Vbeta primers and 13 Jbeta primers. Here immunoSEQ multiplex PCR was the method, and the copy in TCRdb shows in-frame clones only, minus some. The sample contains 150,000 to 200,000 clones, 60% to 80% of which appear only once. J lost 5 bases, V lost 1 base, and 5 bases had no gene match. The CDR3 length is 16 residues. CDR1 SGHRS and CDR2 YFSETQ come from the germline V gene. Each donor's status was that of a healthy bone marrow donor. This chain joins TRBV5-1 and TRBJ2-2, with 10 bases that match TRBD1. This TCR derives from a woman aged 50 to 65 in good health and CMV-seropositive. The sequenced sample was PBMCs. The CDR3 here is CASSLWGQGSTGELFF. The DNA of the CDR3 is TGCGCCAGCAGCTTGTGGGGACAGGGGTCGACCGGGGAGCTGTTTTTT.